A selection of T cell receptor beta chains follows, all from one sample in a study of technical replicates of blood from a handful of donors. TCRdb's copy holds only in-frame clones and misses some; the assay was immunoSEQ multiplex PCR. The sample includes approximately 80,000 clones, more than 95% seen only once; the top ten take roughly 0.15%. Sequencing was performed on T cells isolated from PBMCs. These receptors came from a human donor in good health. The CDR3 runs from the conserved cysteine through the conserved F or W. D genes are given only for firm matches. The listing skips clone size in some rows; elsewhere it reads once, few, many or a size class.

V gene: TRBV7-6
clone size: .
D gene: .
J gene: TRBJ1-2
CDR3 DNA: TGTGCCAGCAGCTTTCCGGGAGGCTATGGCTACACCTTC
CDR3 protein: CASSFPGGYGYTF

V gene: TRBV10-1
clone size: .
D gene: .
J gene: TRBJ1-5
CDR3 DNA: TGCGCCAGCAGTCAGGTTACTTATAGCAATCAGCCCCAGCATTTT
CDR3 protein: CASSQVTYSNQPQHF

V gene: TRBV5-5
clone size: .
D gene: TRBD1
J gene: TRBJ1-2
CDR3 DNA: TGTGCCAGCAGCTTGAGTGCGCAGGGGGCAGGTGGCTACACCTTC
CDR3 protein: CASSLSAQGAGGYTF

V gene: TRBV11-1
clone size: .
D gene: TRBD2
J gene: TRBJ2-6
CDR3 DNA: TGTGCCAGCAGCCTCCGGACTAGTCGATATTCTGGGGCCAACGTCCTGACTTTC
CDR3 protein: CASSLRTSRYSGANVLTF

V gene: TRBV11-2
clone size: .
D gene: .
J gene: TRBJ2-7
CDR3 DNA: TGTGCCAGCGGCCCTAAATTTGGGGCTCCACACGAGCAGTACTTC
CDR3 protein: CASGPKFGAPHEQYF

V gene: TRBV5-1
clone size: .
D gene: TRBD1
J gene: TRBJ2-3
CDR3 DNA: TGCGCCAGCGGGGGACAGGGTGCTTCAGATACGCAGTATTTT
CDR3 protein: CASGGQGASDTQYF

V gene: TRBV5-1
clone size: .
D gene: TRBD1
J gene: TRBJ1-1
CDR3 DNA: TGCGCCAGCACCAATTATTACAGGGGGATGAACACTGAAGCTTTCTTT
CDR3 protein: CASTNYYRGMNTEAFF

V gene: TRBV30
clone size: .
D gene: .
J gene: TRBJ1-1
CDR3 DNA: TGTGCCTGGAGTGGGGACCTCAGGGGACCTGAAGCTTTCTTT
CDR3 protein: CAWSGDLRGPEAFF

V gene: TRBV30
clone size: .
D gene: .
J gene: TRBJ2-7
CDR3 DNA: TGTGCCTGTTCCTCTCGCCTGACAGGCTACGAGCAGTACTTC
CDR3 protein: CACSSRLTGYEQYF

V gene: TRBV6-1
clone size: .
D gene: TRBD1
J gene: TRBJ1-1
CDR3 DNA: TGTGCCAGCAGACCTACAGGGGTTTACACTGAAGCTTTCTTT
CDR3 protein: CASRPTGVYTEAFF

V gene: TRBV5-4
clone size: .
D gene: .
J gene: TRBJ2-7
CDR3 DNA: TGTGCCAGCAGCTTGGCAGCAGGGGGGAAGAACGAGCAGTACTTC
CDR3 protein: CASSLAAGGKNEQYF

V gene: TRBV6-1
clone size: .
D gene: .
J gene: TRBJ2-1
CDR3 DNA: TGTGCCAGCAGAGGGACTTCACGGTCGCGGGATGAGCAGTTCTTC
CDR3 protein: CASRGTSRSRDEQFF

V gene: TRBV28
clone size: once
D gene: .
J gene: TRBJ2-3
CDR3 DNA: TGTGCCAGCAGTTTAACCGGACAGACCTTATCTGGCACAGATACGCAGTATTTT
CDR3 protein: CASSLTGQTLSGTDTQYF

V gene: TRBV11-2
clone size: .
D gene: .
J gene: TRBJ1-5
CDR3 DNA: TGTGCCAGCAGCCAAGGAGGCCAGCCCCAGCATTTT
CDR3 protein: CASSQGGQPQHF

V gene: TRBV7-2
clone size: .
D gene: TRBD1
J gene: TRBJ2-5
CDR3 DNA: TGTGCCAGCAGCTTTTCCGGGCAGGGGGCTGGAGAGACCCAGTACTTC
CDR3 protein: CASSFSGQGAGETQYF

V gene: TRBV5-8
clone size: .
D gene: TRBD1
J gene: TRBJ2-7
CDR3 DNA: TGTGCCAGCAGCATACGGGACAGTGAGATATACGAGCAGTACTTC
CDR3 protein: CASSIRDSEIYEQYF

V gene: TRBV30
clone size: once
D gene: TRBD1
J gene: TRBJ1-2
CDR3 DNA: TGTGCCTGGAGCCTCTACCGGGACAGAGGGGGCTACACCTTC
CDR3 protein: CAWSLYRDRGGYTF

V gene: TRBV10-2
clone size: .
D gene: .
J gene: TRBJ2-5
CDR3 DNA: TGCGCCAGCAGGGGACTGGGAGTGGAAGAGACCCAGTACTTC
CDR3 protein: CASRGLGVEETQYF

V gene: TRBV7-6
clone size: .
D gene: .
J gene: TRBJ2-7
CDR3 DNA: TGTGCCAGCAGCTTAGGCCAGGGTTGGGGTTTCGAGCAGTACTTC
CDR3 protein: CASSLGQGWGFEQYF

V gene: TRBV7-2
clone size: .
D gene: .
J gene: TRBJ2-7
CDR3 DNA: TGTGCCAGCAGCCGTCGGGGGGCCGAGCAGTACTTC
CDR3 protein: CASSRRGAEQYF

V gene: TRBV13
clone size: .
D gene: TRBD2
J gene: TRBJ2-1
CDR3 DNA: TGTGCCAGCAGCTTTGGGGATCGGCGGGGGGCCACTAATGAGCAGTTCTTC
CDR3 protein: CASSFGDRRGATNEQFF

V gene: TRBV9
clone size: .
D gene: TRBD2
J gene: TRBJ2-1
CDR3 DNA: TGTGCCAGCAGCGTAGGACTAGCGGGGGTTCAGTTCTTC
CDR3 protein: CASSVGLAGVQFF

V gene: TRBV7-9
clone size: .
D gene: .
J gene: TRBJ1-1
CDR3 DNA: TGTGCCAGCAGCACGAGGGAGGGTTCTGAAGCTTTCTTT
CDR3 protein: CASSTREGSEAFF

V gene: TRBV27
clone size: .
D gene: .
J gene: TRBJ2-7
CDR3 DNA: TGTGCCAGCAGTTCCGATCCCCCGAGCTCCTACGAGCAGTACTTC
CDR3 protein: CASSSDPPSSYEQYF

V gene: TRBV7-9
clone size: .
D gene: .
J gene: TRBJ2-2
CDR3 DNA: TGTGCCAGCAGCTTATTTGAGACTCCCACCGGGGAGCTGTTTTTT
CDR3 protein: CASSLFETPTGELFF

V gene: TRBV6-1
clone size: .
D gene: .
J gene: TRBJ1-1
CDR3 DNA: TGTGCCAGCAGTGAAGTCAGCGCTGAAGCTTTCTTT
CDR3 protein: CASSEVSAEAFF

V gene: TRBV7-3
clone size: .
D gene: TRBD2
J gene: TRBJ2-7
CDR3 DNA: TGTGCCAGCAGCTTAACTCGGACTAGCTCCTACGAGCAGTACTTC
CDR3 protein: CASSLTRTSSYEQYF

V gene: TRBV6-1
clone size: .
D gene: TRBD1
J gene: TRBJ2-1
CDR3 DNA: TGTGCCAGCAGTAATCGGGACAGGGCCCCCAATGAGCAGTTCTTC
CDR3 protein: CASSNRDRAPNEQFF

V gene: TRBV11-2
clone size: once
D gene: .
J gene: TRBJ1-3
CDR3 DNA: TGTGCCAGCAGCTTAGGCTACTCCGACTCGGCAGATGGAAACACCATATATTTT
CDR3 protein: CASSLGYSDSADGNTIYF

V gene: TRBV30
clone size: .
D gene: .
J gene: TRBJ1-1
CDR3 DNA: TGTGCCTGGAGTAAAGACAGGAGGAACACTGAAGCTTTCTTT
CDR3 protein: CAWSKDRRNTEAFF

V gene: TRBV13
clone size: .
D gene: TRBD2
J gene: TRBJ2-4
CDR3 DNA: TGTGCCAGCAGGTCGCGGGGGGCGGGTGGAGCCAAAAACATTCAGTACTTC
CDR3 protein: CASRSRGAGGAKNIQYF

V gene: TRBV4-1
clone size: .
D gene: .
J gene: TRBJ2-7
CDR3 DNA: TGCGCCAGCAGCGCCATGCGGGGAGACTCCTACGAGCAGTACTTC
CDR3 protein: CASSAMRGDSYEQYF

V gene: TRBV19
clone size: .
D gene: TRBD1
J gene: TRBJ2-7
CDR3 DNA: TGTGCCAGTAGTTCGTGGACAGGGGGCTCCTACGAGCAGTACTTC
CDR3 protein: CASSSWTGGSYEQYF

V gene: TRBV7-2
clone size: once
D gene: .
J gene: TRBJ1-1
CDR3 DNA: TGTGCCAGCAGCTGGTCCGCAGGGACTGAAGCTTTCTTT
CDR3 protein: CASSWSAGTEAFF

V gene: TRBV5-1
clone size: .
D gene: TRBD1
J gene: TRBJ1-4
CDR3 DNA: TGCGCCAGCAGCTTCGATGGGACAGAAAATGAAAAACTGTTTTTT
CDR3 protein: CASSFDGTENEKLFF

V gene: TRBV19
clone size: .
D gene: .
J gene: TRBJ2-2
CDR3 DNA: TGTGCCAGTAGTATTTCTGGGGGGGCCGCCGGGGAGCTGTTTTTT
CDR3 protein: CASSISGGAAGELFF

V gene: TRBV5-4
clone size: .
D gene: TRBD2
J gene: TRBJ2-1
CDR3 DNA: TGTGCCAGCACGAGCCTCCTAAAAAGCGGGAGAGGGGGTGAGCAGTTCTTC
CDR3 protein: CASTSLLKSGRGGEQFF

V gene: TRBV6-5
clone size: once
D gene: .
J gene: TRBJ2-2
CDR3 DNA: TGTGCCAGTTCTTTCACCGGGGAGCTGTTTTTT
CDR3 protein: CASSFTGELFF

V gene: TRBV2
clone size: .
D gene: TRBD1
J gene: TRBJ1-4
CDR3 DNA: TGTGCCAGCAGCACACCTGACAGGGCCGCTAATGAAAAACTGTTTTTT
CDR3 protein: CASSTPDRAANEKLFF

V gene: TRBV14
clone size: .
D gene: TRBD1
J gene: TRBJ1-2
CDR3 DNA: TGTGCCAGCAGCCCTGGGACAGAAAAATTTAACTATGGCTACACCTTC
CDR3 protein: CASSPGTEKFNYGYTF

V gene: TRBV6-1
clone size: .
D gene: TRBD2
J gene: TRBJ2-3
CDR3 DNA: TGTGCCAGCAGTGAAGCGACGCTAGCGGGGGCTTTGGATACGCAGTATTTT
CDR3 protein: CASSEATLAGALDTQYF